In this sample, the clone carrying this TCR beta chain turned up a few times. The antigen is undetermined. The data belong to a study of beta chain features in type 1 diabetes. Whole-study findings and limits: TCRB CDR3s from Type 1 diabetes patients were moderately but significantly shorter in all four CD4+ subsets. Equally in patients and controls, PCR might preferentially amplify shorter templates.

In germline, CDR1 is ENHRY, CDR2 SYGVKD. The V gene lost 5 bases and the J gene lost 0 bases, with 8 bases spanning the gap. The CDR3 sequence is 13 residues long. Staining for CD45RO/CCR7/CD25/CD127/CD95/CD27 allowed sorting of CD4+ naive, central memory, regulatory and stem cell-like memory cells. Expressed TCRB transcripts were sequenced because the entire RNA isolate underwent reverse transcription. Profiling relied on immunoSEQ multiplex PCR, and the TCRdb table lists in-frame clones only, not all of them. Altogether under 400,000 clones are present, over 9.5% being singletons, with the ten largest covering roughly 0.015%.

V usage is TRBV10-3 and J usage is TRBJ2-7, with D possibly TRBD1 on 6 matching bases. Sequencing was performed on naive CD4+ T cells from blood. This TCR was sampled from a man aged 18 to 29 in good health. CDR3 nucleotides: TGTGCCATCAGTACAGGGTCCTCCTACGAGCAGTACTTC. Encoded protein: CAISTGSSYEQYF.